One and the same sample provided the 2 T cell receptor beta chains below, sequenced in a study of blood T cells in healthy people across ages. Using a J-beta primer mix together with a sample-barcoded 5' primer, a second PCR was run for roughly 7 to 12 cycles. TCRdb re-called the 5' RACE reads with MiXCR, one entry per CDR3 protein. Altogether about 900,000 distinct CDR3 sequences are present, roughly 60% being singletons, with the ten largest covering around a quarter. The material sequenced was blood. Receptors were obtained from a man in his thirties or forties in good health.

This sequence joins TRBV12-3 or TRBV12-4 and TRBJ1-4, with D tentatively TRBD1 (6 bases). The CDR3 covers 17 residues. Trimming took off 6 bases at V and 3 bases at J, with 20 bases between the two ends. CDR3 nucleotides: TGTGCCAGCAGCCCTAGGGGGGGTAGGGAAGCTAATGAAAAACTGTTTTTT. This translates into CASSPRGGREANEKLFF.

V usage is TRBV7-2 and J usage is TRBJ2-3; D gene ambiguous. The CDR3 is made up of 13 amino acids. Germline V gives CDR1 SGHTA, CDR2 FQGNSA. The V end was cut by 5 bases, the J end by 14 bases, with 20 bases between. CDR3 amino acids: CASSLEVFHWGYF. CDR3 DNA: TGTGCCAGCAGCCTAGAGGTCTTCCACTGGGGGTATTTT.